The source of this T cell receptor (beta chain) is a study of cytomegalovirus exposure and HLA in healthy donors. PCR amplification relied on 60 Vbeta primers (plus 13 Jbeta primers). The table came from immunoSEQ multiplex PCR; TCRdb's copy has only in-frame clones and leaves some out. Found here are approximately 170,000 clones, approximately 77% of them singletons; the top ten hold approximately 1.6%. J lost 2 bases, V lost 2 bases, and 8 bases had no gene match. CDR3 length: 17 amino acids. CDR1 is SEHNR and CDR2 is FQNEAQ in the germline V gene (reference sequence). This receptor was obtained from a male donor in good health and CMV-seronegative. The material sequenced was PBMCs. The chain is built from TRBV7-9 and TRBJ1-5; 8 bases fit TRBD1. CDR3 in amino acids: CASSLWAGGGRNQPQHF. In nucleotides, the CDR3 is TGTGCCAGCAGCTTATGGGCAGGGGGCGGGCGCAATCAGCCCCAGCATTTT.